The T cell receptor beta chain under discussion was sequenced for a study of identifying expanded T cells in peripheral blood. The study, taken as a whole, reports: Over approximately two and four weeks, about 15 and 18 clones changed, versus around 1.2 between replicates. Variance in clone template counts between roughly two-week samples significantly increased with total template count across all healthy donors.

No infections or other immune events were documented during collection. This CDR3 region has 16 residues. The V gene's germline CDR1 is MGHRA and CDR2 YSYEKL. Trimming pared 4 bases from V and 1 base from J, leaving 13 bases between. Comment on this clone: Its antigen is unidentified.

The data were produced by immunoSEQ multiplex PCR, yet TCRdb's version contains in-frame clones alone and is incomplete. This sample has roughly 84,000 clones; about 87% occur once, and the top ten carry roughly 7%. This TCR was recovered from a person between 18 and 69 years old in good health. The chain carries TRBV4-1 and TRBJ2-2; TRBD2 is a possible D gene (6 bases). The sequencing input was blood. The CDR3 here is CASSRAGLQNTGELFF. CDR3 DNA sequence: TGCGCCAGCAGCCGGGCGGGACTGCAGAACACCGGGGAGCTGTTTTTT.